These 9 T cell receptor beta chains came from one sample sequenced in a study of spatial heterogeneity in lung cancer. One entry per CDR3 protein, called by TCRdb with MiXCR from the 5' RACE reads. The top ten hold about 7.1% of the sample, which has about 95,000 distinct CDR3 sequences, approximately 8.6% seen once. Time point here: sample taken at primary tumor resection. Whole RNA obtained from tumor, nontumor lung or frozen PBMC underwent sequencing without sorting. Material: PBMCs, obtained at surgery. The receptor set was obtained from a male donor with early-stage non-small cell lung cancer.

This clonotype was counted only a few times. The chain is built from TRBV28 and TRBJ2-5; no clear D. CDR1 is MDHEN, CDR2 SYDVKM, per germline. The CDR3 is 15 amino acids. The ends were cut back, 5 bases at V and 4 bases at J, with 17 bases in the middle. The CDR3: CASSPSGNRVETQYF. The CDR3 coding sequence is TGTGCCAGCAGTCCCTCTGGTAACCGGGTAGAGACCCAGTACTTC.

This chain joins TRBV11-2 and TRBJ2-3, with a possible D match to TRBD2 (5 bases). CDR3 length: 16 amino acids. Trimming took off 0 bases at V and 1 base at J, with 11 bases between the two ends. Germline V lookup: CDR1 SGHAT, CDR2 FQNNGV. DNA of the CDR3: TGTGCCAGCAGCTTAGAGGGGTTTAGCGGCACAGATACGCAGTATTTT. Residues: CASSLEGFSGTDTQYF.

The gene calls are TRBV28 and TRBJ1-1; 12 bases map to TRBD1. V lost 5 bases to trimming and J lost 11 bases; unmatched junction nucleotides: 9. CDR1 and CDR2 from the germline V gene are MDHEN and SYDVKM. This CDR3 region has 14 residues. Here the CDR3 reads CASSGGQGAGAAFF. CDR3 DNA: TGTGCCAGCAGTGGGGGACAGGGGGCGGGCGCGGCTTTCTTT.

This clonotype appeared many times. V is TRBV9 and J is TRBJ2-3, with 10 bases aligning to TRBD2. CDR3 size: 16 residues. Germline assignment: CDR1 SGDLS and CDR2 YYNGEE. J lost 1 base, V lost 3 bases, and 5 bases had no gene match. CDR3 loop: CASSAGTSARTDTQYF. The CDR3 coding sequence is TGTGCCAGCAGCGCTGGGACTAGCGCCCGCACAGATACGCAGTATTTT.

This clonotype came up many times. J is TRBJ1-1 and V is TRBV18; a possible D gene is TRBD1 (6 bases). CDR3 length: 17 residues. Per germline, CDR1 KGHSH and CDR2 LQKENI. Trimming pared 5 bases from V and 10 bases from J, leaving 29 bases between. The CDR3 is CASSSNREGRVTEGAFF. DNA of the CDR3: TGTGCCAGCTCATCCAACAGGGAGGGTAGGGTCACTGAAGGAGCTTTCTTT.

At least ten counts were recorded for this clonotype. The CDR3 is CAISESGTNEQFF. The CDR3 DNA reads TGTGCCATCAGTGAGTCGGGGACCAATGAGCAGTTCTTC. The V and J genes are TRBV10-3 and TRBJ2-1, with D perhaps being TRBD1 or TRBD2 (5 bases each). Germline V gives CDR1 ENHRY, CDR2 SYGVKD. V was pared by 0 bases and J by 6 bases, with 6 bases between. The length of the CDR3 is 13 residues.

This clonotype was seen a few times. The V gene is TRBV29-1, the J gene TRBJ2-1, with 9 bases aligning to TRBD2. The V gene's germline CDR1 is SQVTM and CDR2 ANQGSEA. CDR3 length equals 13 residues. With 2 bases clipped from V and 14 bases from J, the junction kept 10 bases outside the gene matches. This chain's CDR3 is CSVERAGGPREFF. In nucleotides, the CDR3 is TGCAGCGTTGAACGCGCGGGAGGGCCACGGGAGTTCTTC.

This chain uses TRBV19 with TRBJ1-1; tentatively, D is TRBD1 (6 bases). The CDR3 covers 15 residues. Germline-derived CDR1 and CDR2 are LNHDA and SQIVND (reference sequence). The V end lost 4 bases, the J end lost 2 bases, and 14 bases lay between the germline ends. The CDR3 here is CASSTRQAINTEAFF. DNA of the CDR3: TGTGCCAGTAGTACCCGACAGGCCATTAACACTGAAGCTTTCTTT.

The V gene is TRBV9, the J gene TRBJ1-3, with D possibly TRBD1 on 6 matching bases. Between the trimmed V and J ends, which lost 0 bases and 2 bases, there was a span of 12 bases. The CDR3 loop spans 16 amino acids. Germline-derived CDR1 and CDR2 are SGDLS and YYNGEE. CDR3 region: CASSVEAGATGNTIYF. DNA for the CDR3: TGTGCCAGCAGCGTAGAGGCAGGGGCGACTGGAAACACCATATATTTT.